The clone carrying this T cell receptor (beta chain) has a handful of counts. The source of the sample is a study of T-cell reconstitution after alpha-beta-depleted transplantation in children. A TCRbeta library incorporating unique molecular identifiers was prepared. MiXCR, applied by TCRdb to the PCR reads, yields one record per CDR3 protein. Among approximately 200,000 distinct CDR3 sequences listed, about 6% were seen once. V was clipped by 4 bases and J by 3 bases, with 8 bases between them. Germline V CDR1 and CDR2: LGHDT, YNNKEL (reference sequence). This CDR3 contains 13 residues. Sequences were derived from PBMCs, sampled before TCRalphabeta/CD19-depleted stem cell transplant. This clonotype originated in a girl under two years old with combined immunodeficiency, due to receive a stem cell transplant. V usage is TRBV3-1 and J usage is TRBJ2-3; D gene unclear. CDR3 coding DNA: TGTGCCAGCAGCCCCATGCGGACAGATACGCAGTATTTT. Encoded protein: CASSPMRTDTQYF.